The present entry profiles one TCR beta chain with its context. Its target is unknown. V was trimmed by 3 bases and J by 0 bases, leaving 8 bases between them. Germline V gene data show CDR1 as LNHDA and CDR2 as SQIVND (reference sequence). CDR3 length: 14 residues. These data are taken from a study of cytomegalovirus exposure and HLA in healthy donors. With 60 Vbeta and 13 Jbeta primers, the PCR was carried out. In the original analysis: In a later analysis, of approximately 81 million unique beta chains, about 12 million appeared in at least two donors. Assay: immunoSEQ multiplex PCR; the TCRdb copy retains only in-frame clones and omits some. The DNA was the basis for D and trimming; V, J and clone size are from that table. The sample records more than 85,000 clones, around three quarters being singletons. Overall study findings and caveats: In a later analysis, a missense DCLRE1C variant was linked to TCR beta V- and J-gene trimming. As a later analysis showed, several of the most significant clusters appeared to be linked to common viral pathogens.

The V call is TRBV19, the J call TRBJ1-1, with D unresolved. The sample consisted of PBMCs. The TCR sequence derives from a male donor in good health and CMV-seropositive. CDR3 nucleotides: TGTGCCAGTAGTATCGGTCCCATGAACACTGAAGCTTTCTTT. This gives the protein CASSIGPMNTEAFF.